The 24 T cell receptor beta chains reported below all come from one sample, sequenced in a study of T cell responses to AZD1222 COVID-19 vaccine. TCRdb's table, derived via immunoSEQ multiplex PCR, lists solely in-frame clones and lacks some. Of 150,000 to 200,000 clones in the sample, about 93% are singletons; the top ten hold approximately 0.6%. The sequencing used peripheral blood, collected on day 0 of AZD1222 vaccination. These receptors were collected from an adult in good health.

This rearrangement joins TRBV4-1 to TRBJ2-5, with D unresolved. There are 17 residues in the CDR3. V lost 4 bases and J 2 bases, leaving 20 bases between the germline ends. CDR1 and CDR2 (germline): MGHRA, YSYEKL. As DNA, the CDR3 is TGCGCCAGCAGCCCCCTATCCAGTCGCACATTACAAGAGACCCAGTACTTC. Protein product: CASSPLSSRTLQETQYF.

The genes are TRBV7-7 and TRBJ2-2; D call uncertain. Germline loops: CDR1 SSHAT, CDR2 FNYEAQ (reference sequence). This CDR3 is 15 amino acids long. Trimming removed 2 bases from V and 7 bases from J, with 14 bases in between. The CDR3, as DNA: TGTGCCAGCAGCTTAAGAACTGGGGTCGACGGGGAGCTGTTTTTT. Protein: CASSLRTGVDGELFF.

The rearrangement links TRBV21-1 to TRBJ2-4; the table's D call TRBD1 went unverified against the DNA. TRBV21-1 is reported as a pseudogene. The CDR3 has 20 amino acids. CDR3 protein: CASRGETGTGSPYSKNIQYF. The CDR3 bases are TGTGCCAGCAGAGGAGAAACCGGGACAGGGTCGCCTTATTCCAAAAACATTCAGTACTTC.

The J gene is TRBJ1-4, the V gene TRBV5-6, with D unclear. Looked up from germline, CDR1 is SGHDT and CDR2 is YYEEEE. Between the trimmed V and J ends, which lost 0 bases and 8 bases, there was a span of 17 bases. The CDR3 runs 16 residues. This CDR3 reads CASSLANRGPGEKLFF. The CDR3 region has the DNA TGTGCCAGCAGCTTGGCCAACCGAGGGCCCGGGGAAAAACTGTTTTTT. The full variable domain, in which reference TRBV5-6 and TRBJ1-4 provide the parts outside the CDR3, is DAGVTQSPTHLIKTRGQQVTLRCSPKSGHDTVSWYQQALGQGPQFIFQYYEEEERQRGNFPDRFSGHQFPNYSSELNVNALLLGDSALYLCASSLANRGPGEKLFFGSGTQLSVL.

In DNA form, the CDR3 reads TGTGCCAGCAGCATGATAGCGGGAGAGGCCTACGAGCAGTACTTC. This encodes CASSMIAGEAYEQYF. The chain carries TRBV5-6 and TRBJ2-7, with 9 bases that match TRBD2. The CDR3 contains 15 residues. Germline trimming cut 4 bases from V and 2 bases from J; bases unmatched to any gene: 7. Germline-derived CDR1 and CDR2 are SGHDT and YYEEEE.

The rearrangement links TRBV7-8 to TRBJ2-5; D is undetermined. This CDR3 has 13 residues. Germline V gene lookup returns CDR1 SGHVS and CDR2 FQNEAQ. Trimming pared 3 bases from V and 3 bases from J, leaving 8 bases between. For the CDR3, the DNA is TGTGCCAGCAGCTTTGGTACTAAAGAGACCCAGTACTTC. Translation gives CASSFGTKETQYF.

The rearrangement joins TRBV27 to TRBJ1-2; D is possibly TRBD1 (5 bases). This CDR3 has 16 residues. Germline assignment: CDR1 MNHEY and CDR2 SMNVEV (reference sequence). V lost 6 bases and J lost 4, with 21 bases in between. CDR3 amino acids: CASSPRPLTVIYGYTF. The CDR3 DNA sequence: TGTGCCAGCAGCCCCCGCCCGTTGACAGTGATCTATGGCTACACCTTC.

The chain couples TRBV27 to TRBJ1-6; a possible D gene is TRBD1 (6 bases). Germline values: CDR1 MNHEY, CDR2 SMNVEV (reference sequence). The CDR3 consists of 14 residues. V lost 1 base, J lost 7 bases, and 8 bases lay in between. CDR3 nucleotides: TGTGCCAGCAGTTTATTCCAGGGGAATTCACCCCTCCACTTT. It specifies CASSLFQGNSPLHF.

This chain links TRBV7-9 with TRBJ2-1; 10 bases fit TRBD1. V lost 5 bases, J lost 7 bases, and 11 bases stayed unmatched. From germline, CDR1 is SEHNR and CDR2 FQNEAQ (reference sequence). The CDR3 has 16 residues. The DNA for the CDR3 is TGTGCCAGCAGCCCCCTGGGACAGGGGTCCCAAAATGAGCAGTTCTTC. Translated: CASSPLGQGSQNEQFF.

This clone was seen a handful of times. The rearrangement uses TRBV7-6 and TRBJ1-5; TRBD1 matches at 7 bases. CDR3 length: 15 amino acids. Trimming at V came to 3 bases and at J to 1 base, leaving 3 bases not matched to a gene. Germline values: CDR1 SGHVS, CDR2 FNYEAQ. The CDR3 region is CASSLETGSNQPQHF. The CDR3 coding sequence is TGTGCCAGCAGCTTGGAGACAGGGAGCAATCAGCCCCAGCATTTT.

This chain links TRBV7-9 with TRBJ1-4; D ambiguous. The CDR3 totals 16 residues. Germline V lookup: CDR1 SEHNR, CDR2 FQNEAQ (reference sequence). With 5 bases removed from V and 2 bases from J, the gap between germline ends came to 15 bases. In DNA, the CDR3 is TGTGCCAGCAGCCCCGCCAGGAGGGCCACTAATGAAAAACTGTTTTTT. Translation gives CASSPARRATNEKLFF.

Here the CDR3 reads CASSARPERPQHF. CDR3 nucleotide sequence: TGTGCCAGTAGTGCTCGTCCGGAGCGGCCCCAGCATTTT. The rearrangement joins TRBV19 to TRBJ1-5, with D unresolved. The CDR3 extends over 13 amino acids. V gave up 5 bases and J gave up 9 bases, with 14 bases separating them. Looked up from germline, CDR1 is LNHDA and CDR2 is SQIVND (reference sequence).

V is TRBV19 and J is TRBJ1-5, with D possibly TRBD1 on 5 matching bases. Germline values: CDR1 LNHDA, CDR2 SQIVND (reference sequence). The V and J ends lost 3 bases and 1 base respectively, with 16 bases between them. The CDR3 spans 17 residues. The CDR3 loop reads CASSIRSGGRSNQPQHF. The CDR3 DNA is TGTGCCAGTAGTATTAGGAGTGGGGGGAGAAGCAATCAGCCCCAGCATTTT.

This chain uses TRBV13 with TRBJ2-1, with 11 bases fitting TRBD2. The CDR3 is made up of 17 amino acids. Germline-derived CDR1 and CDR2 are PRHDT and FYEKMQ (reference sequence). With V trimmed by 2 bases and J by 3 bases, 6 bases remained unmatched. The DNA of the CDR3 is TGTGCCAGCAGCTTATCCACTAGCGGGAGTAGCTACAATGAGCAGTTCTTC. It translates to CASSLSTSGSSYNEQFF.

DNA of the CDR3: TGTGCCAGCAGGCGCACAGATACGCAGTATTTT. Translating gives CASRRTDTQYF. This chain connects TRBV12-3 or TRBV12-4 to TRBJ2-3; D ambiguous. This CDR3 has 11 amino acids. Trimming took 6 bases from V and 1 from J, leaving 2 bases between them.

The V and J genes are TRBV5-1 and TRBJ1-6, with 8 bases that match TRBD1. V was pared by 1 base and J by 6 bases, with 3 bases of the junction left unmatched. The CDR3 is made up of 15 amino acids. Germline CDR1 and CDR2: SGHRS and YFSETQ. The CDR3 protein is CASSLQGAANSPLHF. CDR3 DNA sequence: TGCGCCAGCAGCTTGCAGGGGGCTGCTAATTCACCCCTCCACTTT.

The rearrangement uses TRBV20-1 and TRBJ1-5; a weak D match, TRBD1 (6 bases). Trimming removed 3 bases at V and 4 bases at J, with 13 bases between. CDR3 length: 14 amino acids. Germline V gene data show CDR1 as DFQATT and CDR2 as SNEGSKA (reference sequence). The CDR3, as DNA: TGCAGTGCTAGTCCCGGACAGTGGAATCAGCCCCAGCATTTT. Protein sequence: CSASPGQWNQPQHF.

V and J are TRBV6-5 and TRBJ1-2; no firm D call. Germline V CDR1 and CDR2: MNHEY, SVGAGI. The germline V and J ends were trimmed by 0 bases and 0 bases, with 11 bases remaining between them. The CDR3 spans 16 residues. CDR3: CASSYSIEGTNYGYTF. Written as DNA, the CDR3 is TGTGCCAGCAGTTACTCGATTGAAGGGACTAACTATGGCTACACCTTC.

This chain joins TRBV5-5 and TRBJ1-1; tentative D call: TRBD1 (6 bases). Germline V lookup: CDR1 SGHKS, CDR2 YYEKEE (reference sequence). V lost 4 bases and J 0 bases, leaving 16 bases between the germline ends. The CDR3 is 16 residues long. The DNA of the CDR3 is TGTGCCAGCAGCGACGCGGGACACTCACTGAACACTGAAGCTTTCTTT. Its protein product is CASSDAGHSLNTEAFF.

CDR3 sequence: CASGASGADTGELFF. CDR3 coding DNA: TGCGCCAGCGGGGCCTCGGGGGCCGACACCGGGGAGCTGTTTTTT. The J gene is TRBJ2-2, the V gene TRBV5-1; D might be TRBD1 or TRBD2, each matching 6 bases. V lost 7 bases, J lost 3 bases, and 16 bases lay in between. Germline lookup yields CDR1 SGHRS and CDR2 YFSETQ. The CDR3 runs 15 residues.

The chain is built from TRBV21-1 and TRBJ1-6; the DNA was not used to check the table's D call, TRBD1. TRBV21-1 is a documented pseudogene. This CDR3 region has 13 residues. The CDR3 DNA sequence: TGTGCCAGCGGGGGGACAGGGGAATCCCCCCTCCACTTT. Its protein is CASGGTGESPLHF.

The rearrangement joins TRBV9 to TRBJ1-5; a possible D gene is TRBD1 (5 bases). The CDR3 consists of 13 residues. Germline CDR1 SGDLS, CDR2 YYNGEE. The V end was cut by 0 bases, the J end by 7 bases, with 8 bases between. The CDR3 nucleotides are TGTGCCAGCAGCGTAGCGGGGGAACAGCCCCAGCATTTT. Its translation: CASSVAGEQPQHF.

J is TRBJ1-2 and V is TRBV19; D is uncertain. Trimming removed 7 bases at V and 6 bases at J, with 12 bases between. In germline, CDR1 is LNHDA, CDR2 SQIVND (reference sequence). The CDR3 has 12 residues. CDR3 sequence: CASTNGPDGYTF. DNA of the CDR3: TGTGCCAGTACGAACGGGCCAGATGGCTACACCTTC.

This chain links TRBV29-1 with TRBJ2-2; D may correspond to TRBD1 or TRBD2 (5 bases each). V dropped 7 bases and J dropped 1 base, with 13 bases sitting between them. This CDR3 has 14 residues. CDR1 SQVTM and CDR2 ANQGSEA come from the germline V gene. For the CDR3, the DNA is TGCAGCGCGAGGGGAGACAGGAACACCGGGGAGCTGTTTTTT. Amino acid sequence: CSARGDRNTGELFF.